This T cell receptor (beta chain) was identified during a study of Tregs in tolerant kidney transplant recipients. The wider study: Recipients received nonmyeloablative bone marrow transplants from related graft donors, with transient mixed chimerism.

The CDR3 is 15 residues long. The junction had 11 bases not matched to a gene; V was cut back by 8 bases and J by 3 bases. Germline V lookup: CDR1 SGHTA, CDR2 FQGNSA. Study findings and constraints: No direct test of biological reproducibility was done here. For some patients, primers changed over time, blocking nucleotide-level comparison. Few patients were studied, so findings need validation in larger groups.

In regard to this clone: Its antigen remains unknown. Coverage ceases 3 residues before the CDR3 finishes, and the germline J gene fills in the end.

The repertoire was sequenced with immunoSEQ multiplex PCR; TCRdb's copy has only in-frame clones and lacks some. The data include 48,000 or so clones; the top ten clones carry about 0.85%. The V gene is TRBV7-2, the J gene TRBJ2-3, with 7 bases matching TRBD2. This specimen was CD4+ T cells from blood, taken before the transplant. The clonotype comes from a human donor who received a combined kidney and bone marrow transplant. The CDR3 is CASSRGGRGTDTQYF. The covered CDR3 bases are TGTGCCAGCTCCCGCGGCGGGAGAGGGACAGATACG.